This record concerns one TCR beta chain sequence. J was trimmed by 13 bases and V by 5 bases; bases with no gene match: 10. The CDR3 runs 14 residues. The germline CDR1 and CDR2 sequences are LNHDA and SQIVND (reference sequence). These data come from a study of blood T cell repertoires in COVID-19. At the level of the study: Acute and convalescent COVID-19 specimens originated in the United States, Italy and Spain. PBMCs, B-cell-depleted T cells, or T cells were the source of the cDNA or gDNA that made up the material.

How the authors handled the data: How many nucleated cells were present was estimated from reference gene primer amplification. Generated by immunoSEQ multiplex PCR, the TCRdb table keeps only in-frame clones and is missing some. V and J calls and clone size are copied from that table; D and trimming were computed from the DNA. Of roughly 300,000 clones listed, about 83% were seen once; the top ten hold 0.95% to 1.5%. The sequencing sample was made of peripheral blood. The TCR originated in a woman in her forties or fifties with acute or convalescent COVID-19. The chain carries TRBV19 and TRBJ2-1; 11 nucleotides align to TRBD2. The CDR3 sequence: CASSGGLAGVPQFF. In DNA form, the CDR3 reads TGTGCCAGTAGTGGTGGACTAGCGGGCGTTCCTCAGTTCTTC.